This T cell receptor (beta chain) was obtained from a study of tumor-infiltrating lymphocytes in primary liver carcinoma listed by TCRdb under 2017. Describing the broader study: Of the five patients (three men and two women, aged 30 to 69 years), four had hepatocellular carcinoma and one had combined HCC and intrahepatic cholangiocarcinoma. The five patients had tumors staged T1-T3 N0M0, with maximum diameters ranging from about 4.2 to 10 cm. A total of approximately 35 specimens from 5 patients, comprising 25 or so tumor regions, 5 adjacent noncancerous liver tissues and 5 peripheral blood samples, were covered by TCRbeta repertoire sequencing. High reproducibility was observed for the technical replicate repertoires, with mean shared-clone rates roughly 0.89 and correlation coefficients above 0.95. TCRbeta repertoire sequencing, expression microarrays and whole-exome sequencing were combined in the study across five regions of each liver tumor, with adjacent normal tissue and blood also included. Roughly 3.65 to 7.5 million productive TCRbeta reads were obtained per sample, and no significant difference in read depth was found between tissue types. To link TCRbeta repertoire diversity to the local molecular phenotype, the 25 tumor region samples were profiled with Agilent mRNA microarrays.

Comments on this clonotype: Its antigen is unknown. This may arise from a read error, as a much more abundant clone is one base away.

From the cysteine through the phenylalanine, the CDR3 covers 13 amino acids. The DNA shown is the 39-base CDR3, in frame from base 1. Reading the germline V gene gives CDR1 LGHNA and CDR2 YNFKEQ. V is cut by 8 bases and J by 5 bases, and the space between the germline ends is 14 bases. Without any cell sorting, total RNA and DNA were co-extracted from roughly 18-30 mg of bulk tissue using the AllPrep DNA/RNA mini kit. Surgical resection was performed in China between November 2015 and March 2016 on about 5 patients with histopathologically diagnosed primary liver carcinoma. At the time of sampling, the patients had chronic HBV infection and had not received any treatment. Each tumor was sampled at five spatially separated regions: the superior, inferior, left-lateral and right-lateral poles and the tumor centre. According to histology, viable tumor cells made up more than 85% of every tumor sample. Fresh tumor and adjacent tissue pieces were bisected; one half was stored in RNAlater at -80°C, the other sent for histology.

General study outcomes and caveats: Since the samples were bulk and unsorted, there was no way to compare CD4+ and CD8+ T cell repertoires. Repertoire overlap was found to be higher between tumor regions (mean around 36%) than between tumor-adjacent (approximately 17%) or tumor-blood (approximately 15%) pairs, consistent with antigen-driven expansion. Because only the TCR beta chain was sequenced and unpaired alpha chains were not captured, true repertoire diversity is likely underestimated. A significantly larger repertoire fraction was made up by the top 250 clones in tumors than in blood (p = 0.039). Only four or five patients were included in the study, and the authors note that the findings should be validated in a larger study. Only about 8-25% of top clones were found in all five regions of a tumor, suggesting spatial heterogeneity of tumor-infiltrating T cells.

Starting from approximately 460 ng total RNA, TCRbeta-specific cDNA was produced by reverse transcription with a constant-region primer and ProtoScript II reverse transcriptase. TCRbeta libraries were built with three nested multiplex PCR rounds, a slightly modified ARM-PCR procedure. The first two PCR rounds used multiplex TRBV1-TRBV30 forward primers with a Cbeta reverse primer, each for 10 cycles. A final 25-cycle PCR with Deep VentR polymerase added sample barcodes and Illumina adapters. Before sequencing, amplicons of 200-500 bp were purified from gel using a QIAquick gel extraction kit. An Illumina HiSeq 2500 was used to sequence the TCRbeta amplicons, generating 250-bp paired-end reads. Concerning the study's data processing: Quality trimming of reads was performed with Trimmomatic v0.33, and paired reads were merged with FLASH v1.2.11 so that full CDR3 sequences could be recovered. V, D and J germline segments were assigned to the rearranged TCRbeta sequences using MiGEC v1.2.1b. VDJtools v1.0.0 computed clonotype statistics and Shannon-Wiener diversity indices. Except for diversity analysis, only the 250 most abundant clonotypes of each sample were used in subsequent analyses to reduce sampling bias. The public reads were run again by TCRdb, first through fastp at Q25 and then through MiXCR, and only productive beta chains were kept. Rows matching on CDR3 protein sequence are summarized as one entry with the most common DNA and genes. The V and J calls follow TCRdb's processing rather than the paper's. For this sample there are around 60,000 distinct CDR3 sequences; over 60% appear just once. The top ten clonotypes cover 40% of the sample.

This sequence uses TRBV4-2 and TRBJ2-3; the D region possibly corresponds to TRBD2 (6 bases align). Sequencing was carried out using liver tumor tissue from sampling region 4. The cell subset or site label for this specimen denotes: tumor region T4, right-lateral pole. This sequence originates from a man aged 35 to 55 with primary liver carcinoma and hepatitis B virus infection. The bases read TGTGCCAGCGGTCGGGAGTCCATAGATACGCAGTATTTT. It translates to CASGRESIDTQYF.